This T cell receptor (beta chain) was sequenced for a study of regulatory T cells in long-lasting Graves disease (dated by TCRdb to 2020 to 2022). For context, the study as a whole: Newly diagnosed Graves' disease patients had taken antithyroid drugs for less than 3 months. This study used TCR sequencing and RNA sequencing of peripheral blood to compare persistent Graves' disease patients against newly diagnosed Graves' disease patients. The study was registered as a clinical trial and conducted in China. A total of roughly 33 samples were covered by TCR sequencing, comprising approximately 13 persistent and around 20 newly diagnosed Graves' disease patients.

Cut back by 1 base and 4 bases, the V and J ends lie 11 bases apart. Sequences MNHNS (CDR1) and SASEGT (CDR2) are obtained from the germline V gene. Measured from the cysteine to the phenylalanine, the CDR3 is 15 residues long. The kept DNA is CDR3 alone, 45 bases in frame from the first base. Paper-wide results and their limitations: More public clonotypes were shared among persistent patients (more than 2,500) than among newly diagnosed patients (roughly 1,000). Compared with newly diagnosed patients, patients with persistent Graves' disease had lower TCR Shannon entropy and fewer highly expanded clones, which suggests clonal expansion. The authors acknowledged the small sample size as a limitation that may reduce accuracy. Only the TCR beta chain was sequenced and analyzed. Preferential use of TRBV28, TRBJ1-2 and TRBJ2-5 was observed in persistent disease, whereas TRBV20-1 and TRBJ2-1 were favored in newly diagnosed disease. Because the primary lesion, thyroid tissue, could not be accessed, the study looked at peripheral blood alone.

The sample's time point, from its label and the paper: newly diagnosed GD, antithyroid drugs for less than 3 months. For both TCR sequencing and RNA sequencing, RNA was extracted from PBMCs in TRIzol. The diagnosis of Graves' disease was made according to American Thyroid Association guidelines. The patients came from an endocrinology department in Xi'an, China. Each patient gave about 8.1 milliliters of peripheral blood, collected in an EDTA anticoagulant tube. Ficoll Paque Plus density gradient separation was used to isolate PBMCs, and no further T cell sorting was done. RNA quality was checked with an Agilent 2100 Bioanalyzer and agarose gel, and concentration with a NanoDrop 2000. Receptor amplification or capture employed multiplex PCR. Instrument on record: Illumina HiSeq 4000. iRepertoire HTBI primers and Arm-PCR amplification of CDR3 regions were used to construct TCR beta libraries. Before sequencing, the PCR products underwent gel purification. The original methods were these. Across samples, 62 TRBV and 12 to 15 TRBJ segments were identified and used for gene usage analysis of CDR3 amino acid clonotypes. COPE and FqMerger were used to merge the filtered high-quality paired reads into contigs. BLAST was used to align contigs to IMGT TRBV, TRBD and TRBJ reference genes, and CDR3 was defined according to IMGT. Clonotypes above 0.1% frequency were classified as highly expanded clones. Shannon entropy was used to measure repertoire diversity, and the Gini coefficient was used to measure V-J evenness. A clonotype was considered public if more than one individual shared it. TCRdb reanalyzed the raw reads on its own, using fastp at Q25 for trimming and MiXCR for clone calling, and kept in-frame beta chains. Here each entry gathers all rows of one CDR3 protein and keeps the most common genes and DNA. TCRdb, not the original authors, processed these V and J calls. Within this sample are over 500,000 distinct CDR3 sequences, with 15% to 20% of them counted one time only. Approximately 18% of the sample belongs to the ten largest clones.

This clonotype was picked up many times. It has no known antigen specificity. No clone much larger than this one lies a single base away; base qualities are absent. This sample also appeared in a second study, on T cells in Graves' hyperthyroidism and ophthalmopathy. The other study reports the following: Stable Graves' hyperthyroidism was defined as the absence of progression to ophthalmopathy over 18 months of follow-up. Hyperthyroidism patients were newly diagnosed, had a disease duration of under 2 months, and were aged 18 to 65 years. Exclusion was applied to patients with uncontrolled infections, other autoimmune diseases, pregnancy or lactation. Diagnoses were based on clinical symptoms, serum thyroxine and TRAb, thyroid ultrasound and orbital computed tomography. The TCR CDR3 was subjected to a first round of RT-PCR using the HTBI primer set and the Qiagen OneStep RT-PCR kit. Most expanded thyroid clonotypes (frequency above 0.001) were also found in blood, which suggests that blood repertoires may mirror thyroid immune responses. A model built on a 13 V-J signature distinguished ophthalmopathy from stable hyperthyroidism, reaching about 88% sensitivity and about 81% specificity in cross-validation and 80%/75% in testing. In validation, the model predicted progression to ophthalmopathy with over 65% sensitivity and roughly 72% specificity, a median of approximately 6.5 months before onset. To identify distinguishing TCR V-J signatures, a discovery cohort of 95 to 100 patients was used, comprising 43 with Graves' ophthalmopathy and around 57 with stable Graves' hyperthyroidism. An independent validation cohort of around 19 hyperthyroidism patients and 15 or so patients who later progressed to ophthalmopathy tested prospective prediction of ophthalmopathy. For training and testing, the 80 to 100 patients in the discovery cohort were randomly divided in a 7:3 ratio. The study also compared thyroid tissue and blood T-cell repertoires from about six Graves' hyperthyroidism patients. After blood sampling, hyperthyroidism patients were treated with methimazole at a starting dose of 30 mg daily, and ophthalmopathy patients were treated with high-dose intravenous methylprednisolone. Libraries were constructed in a second round of multiplex PCR, after which size selection and purification were carried out. Libraries were sequenced paired-end with 100 bp reads on an Illumina HiSeq2000. Raw data were processed with SOAPnuke, discarding reads with adapters, uncalled bases, mean Phred below 15, or no exact constant-primer or identifier match. High-quality paired reads were merged with COPE v1.2.5, and unique nucleotide sequences were defined as clonotypes. MiTCR v1.1 was used to align clonotypes to the IMGT TRBV, TRBD and TRBJ reference segments. Analysis was restricted to V-J combinations with a frequency above 0.0001, which covered 99% to 99.2% of repertoires. A TCS score was defined as the ratio of F50 (clonal expansion) to E x V (chaos), with BLOSUM62-based TCRdist applied between CDR3 peptides within each V-J. Welch's t-statistics and random forest reduced just over 500 V-J features to 13, which were used in a naive Bayes classifier (R e1071). No statistical method was used to fix the sample size in advance, and group allocation was not hidden from the investigators. The paper describes TCR Vbeta CDR3 sequencing of 120 to 150 peripheral blood samples, made up of some 40 ophthalmopathy patients, around 78 hyperthyroidism patients and roughly 17 progressor patients.

Rearrangement joined TRBV6-1 to TRBJ1-5; TRBD1 could be the D gene, as 6 bases match. Sequenced material: peripheral blood mononuclear cells (PBMCs), taken at new diagnosis, from a patient treated with antithyroid drugs. This receptor was obtained from a woman aged 25-40 years with Graves disease. Donor details come from another sample of the same person, matched by shared clones. The DNA reads TGTGCCAGCAGTGAAGGGGTAAGGGGGAATCAGCCCCAGCATTTT. Translated, it gives CASSEGVRGNQPQHF.